These 27 T cell receptor beta chains were all obtained from the same sample, sequenced in a study of T cell responses to AZD1222 COVID-19 vaccine. Sequenced by immunoSEQ multiplex PCR; TCRdb stores in-frame clones only, minus some. The repertoire has 66,000 or so clones, 79% of them found once; the top ten carry 23%. This specimen consisted of peripheral blood, obtained on day 0 of MenACWY control vaccination. The receptors derive from an adult in good health.

This clone was picked up a small number of times. This chain connects TRBV7-9 to TRBJ2-7, with D possibly called TRBD1 or TRBD2 (5 bases each). The CDR3 length is 13 residues. Germline CDR1 and CDR2: SEHNR and FQNEAQ (reference sequence). The ends were cut back, 2 bases at V and 5 bases at J, with 10 bases in the middle. The CDR3 DNA follows: TGTGCCAGCAGCTTAACCGGGGCCAACGAGCAGTACTTC. Translation gives CASSLTGANEQYF.

The sample holds many counts of this clone. The rearrangement links TRBV7-6 to TRBJ1-3; no firm D call. From germline, CDR1 is SGHVS and CDR2 FNYEAQ. V dropped 5 bases and J dropped 4 bases, with 18 bases sitting between them. This CDR3 contains 16 residues. The CDR3 DNA is TGTGCCAGCAGCCCTAGACAAGGAAGACGGGGAAACACCATATATTTT. Its translation: CASSPRQGRRGNTIYF.

This sequence joins TRBV11-2 and TRBJ1-1; D is unclear. V lost 3 bases and J lost 1, with 9 bases in between. Germline assignment: CDR1 SGHAT and CDR2 FQNNGV. The CDR3 covers 14 residues. For the CDR3, the DNA is TGTGCCAGCAGCTTCACAGCCCCGAACACTGAAGCTTTCTTT. Translation gives CASSFTAPNTEAFF. The whole variable domain, filled in from reference TRBV11-2 and TRBJ1-1, reads EAGVAQSPRYKIIEKRQSVAFWCNPISGHATLYWYQQILGQGPKLLIQFQNNGVVDDSQLPKDRFSAERLKGVDSTLKIQPAKLEDSAVYLCASSFTAPNTEAFFGQGTRLTVV.

V is TRBV6-5 and J is TRBJ2-6; 7 bases map to TRBD2. This CDR3 has 15 residues. Looked up from germline, CDR1 is MNHEY and CDR2 is SVGAGI. V shed 8 bases, J shed 0 bases, and the junction held 4 bases outside the gene matches. The chain's CDR3 is CASLGGSSGANVLTF. In DNA form, the CDR3 reads TGTGCCAGCCTGGGGGGGAGCTCTGGGGCCAACGTCCTGACTTTC.

The rearrangement uses TRBV5-4 and TRBJ2-1; D call uncertain. The CDR3 has 15 amino acids. The V gene lost 4 bases and the J gene lost 3 bases, with 14 bases spanning the gap. Germline V gene data show CDR1 as SGHNT and CDR2 as YYREEE (reference sequence). CDR3 nucleotide sequence: TGTGCCAGCAGCCTGGACGGGTTTAACTACAATGAGCAGTTCTTC. Amino acid sequence: CASSLDGFNYNEQFF.

The V gene is TRBV5-1, the J gene TRBJ1-1, with D hard to call. The ends were cut back, 4 bases at V and 6 bases at J, with 13 bases in the middle. CDR3 size: 13 residues. The germline V gene has CDR1 SGHRS and CDR2 YFSETQ. CDR3 loop: CASSLKAEAEAFF. As DNA, the CDR3 is TGCGCCAGCAGCCTAAAGGCCGAGGCTGAAGCTTTCTTT.

V gene TRBV2 combines with J gene TRBJ2-4; possible D gene TRBD1, 6 bases. Germline values: CDR1 SNHLY, CDR2 FYNNEI. The V and J ends lost 5 bases and 7 bases respectively, with 9 bases between them. The CDR3 totals 12 residues. The CDR3 spells CASSTTGNIQYF. The DNA for the CDR3 is TGTGCCAGCAGTACCACAGGGAACATTCAGTACTTC.

The chain joins TRBV5-3 to TRBJ2-7, with a weak D call TRBD1 (6 bases). Being an ORF, TRBV5-3 has a function that is uncertain. This CDR3 region has 14 residues. Trimming took off 3 bases at V and 0 bases at J, with 10 bases between the two ends. The CDR3 sequence is CARSWDILSYEQYF. In DNA form, the CDR3 reads TGTGCCAGAAGCTGGGACATTCTCTCCTACGAGCAGTACTTC.

The chain recombines TRBV19 with TRBJ2-3; D may be TRBD1 (5 bases). The germline CDR1 and CDR2 sequences are LNHDA and SQIVND (reference sequence). The CDR3 totals 15 residues. V was cut by 6 bases and J by 0 bases, with 13 bases left in between. CDR3 sequence reads: CASRPLAGSTDTQYF. Here the CDR3 DNA reads TGTGCCAGTAGACCCCTTGCAGGGAGCACAGATACGCAGTATTTT.

CDR3 DNA: TGTGCCGGATCGGACGCTCCTAACTATGGCTACACCTTC. Amino acid sequence: CAGSDAPNYGYTF. The rearrangement joins TRBV30 to TRBJ1-2; D not certain. This CDR3 comprises 13 residues. V was cut by 8 bases and J by 0 bases, with 13 bases left in between. Germline-derived CDR1 and CDR2 are GTSNPN and SVGIG (reference sequence).

The rearrangement links TRBV2 to TRBJ1-6; D unclear. CDR1 and CDR2 (germline): SNHLY, FYNNEI. V was clipped by 7 bases and J by 1 base, with 11 bases between them. The CDR3 is 15 amino acids. For the CDR3, the DNA is TGTGCCAGCAATGGAGGGAGGTCCTATAATTCACCCCTCCACTTT. Protein: CASNGGRSYNSPLHF.

This clone has a handful of counts. The chain couples TRBV5-5 to TRBJ1-4; D ambiguous. V lost 2 bases to trimming and J lost 0 bases, with 8 bases between them. The V gene's germline CDR1 is SGHKS and CDR2 YYEKEE (reference sequence). The CDR3 runs to 15 residues. The CDR3 loop reads CASSFIGTTNEKLFF. The CDR3 bases are TGTGCCAGCAGCTTTATAGGGACAACTAATGAAAAACTGTTTTTT.

This clone has a handful of counts. J is TRBJ2-3 and V is TRBV2; no clear D. The germline V gene encodes CDR1 SNHLY and CDR2 FYNNEI. The CDR3 totals 14 residues. Deletions cut 2 bases from V and 5 bases from J, with 11 bases between. This CDR3 is CASSEKGYGDTQYF. The DNA of the CDR3 is TGTGCCAGCAGTGAAAAAGGGTACGGAGATACGCAGTATTTT. Filled out from reference TRBV2 and TRBJ2-3, the complete variable domain reads EPEVTQTPSHQVTQMGQEVILRCVPISNHLYFYWYRQILGQKVEFLVSFYNNEISEKSEIFDDQFSVERPDGSNFTLKIRSTKLEDSAMYFCASSEKGYGDTQYFGPGTRLTVL.

The chain has TRBV7-9 and TRBJ1-1; possibly TRBD1 for D (6 bases). The CDR3 has 15 amino acids. V lost 3 bases to trimming and J lost 0 bases, with 11 bases between them. Per germline, CDR1 SEHNR and CDR2 FQNEAQ (reference sequence). The CDR3 reads CASSLDRSVNTEAFF. CDR3 sequence (DNA): TGTGCCAGCAGCTTGGACAGAAGCGTGAACACTGAAGCTTTCTTT.

The chain employs TRBV19 and TRBJ1-6; 10 bases match TRBD1. CDR1 is LNHDA, CDR2 SQIVND, per germline (reference sequence). With 1 base clipped from V and 10 bases from J, the junction kept 4 bases outside the gene matches. This CDR3 comprises 15 residues. The CDR3 spells CASSIAPGQGSPLHF. The DNA for the CDR3 is TGTGCCAGTAGTATAGCCCCGGGACAGGGGTCACCCCTCCACTTT.

The rearrangement joins TRBV19 to TRBJ2-3, with TRBD1 as a possible D gene (6 bases). V lost 7 bases and J 0 bases, leaving 17 bases between the germline ends. The CDR3 loop spans 16 amino acids. CDR1 and CDR2 from the germline V gene are LNHDA and SQIVND (reference sequence). CDR3 in amino acids: CASTPTGPTSTDTQYF. CDR3 in DNA: TGTGCCAGTACCCCGACAGGCCCTACTAGCACAGATACGCAGTATTTT.

This clone was observed once. The chain joins TRBV7-9 to TRBJ1-2; D unclear. This CDR3 has 18 amino acids. Germline V gives CDR1 SEHNR, CDR2 FQNEAQ (reference sequence). Trimming took off 1 base at V and 1 base at J, with 19 bases between the two ends. The CDR3 nucleotides read TGTGCCAGCAGCTTAGGGTCCGCTGGAAGGGAGGTTAACTATGGCTACACCTTC. It codes for CASSLGSAGREVNYGYTF. Drawing the rest from reference TRBV7-9 and TRBJ1-2, the complete variable domain is DTGVSQNPRHKITKRGQNVTFRCDPISEHNRLYWYRQTLGQGPEFLTYFQNEAQLEKSRLLSDRFSAERPKGSFSTLEIQRTEQGDSAMYLCASSLGSAGREVNYGYTFGSGTRLTVV.

The CDR3 nucleotides read TGTGCCAGCCTCTCCGGGACAGGTGAGGCTTTCTTT. Amino acid sequence: CASLSGTGEAFF. V usage is TRBV2 and J usage is TRBJ1-1; TRBD1 agrees at 8 bases. Losses at the gene ends were 8 bases for V and 11 bases for J; bases not matched to a gene: 10. Per germline, CDR1 SNHLY and CDR2 FYNNEI. The CDR3 covers 12 residues.

The genes are TRBV9 and TRBJ2-3, with D perhaps TRBD2 (5 bases). Trimming pared 0 bases from V and 3 bases from J, leaving 11 bases between. The CDR3 sequence is 15 residues long. Germline assignment: CDR1 SGDLS and CDR2 YYNGEE. This CDR3 is CASSVDAGGTDTQYF. In DNA, the CDR3 is TGTGCCAGCAGCGTAGACGCGGGCGGGACAGATACGCAGTATTTT.

The chain has TRBV11-2 and TRBJ2-2, with D possibly being TRBD1 (5 bases). The V and J ends lost 2 bases and 7 bases respectively, with 14 bases between them. The CDR3 extends over 15 amino acids. Germline loops: CDR1 SGHAT, CDR2 FQNNGV. The CDR3 DNA reads TGTGCCAGCAGCTTAATCCAGGGTCAGGGCGGGGAGCTGTTTTTT. Its protein product is CASSLIQGQGGELFF.

The genes are TRBV11-2 and TRBJ1-1; D gene unclear. Trimming took 1 base from V and 5 from J, leaving 8 bases between them. Germline CDR1 and CDR2: SGHAT and FQNNGV. The CDR3 has 13 amino acids. CDR3 nucleotides: TGTGCCAGCAGCTTAGGGCAGGCGACTGAAGCTTTCTTT. Its protein is CASSLGQATEAFF.

The chain combines TRBV4-1 with TRBJ2-1; 8 bases map to TRBD2. CDR3 size: 16 residues. After removal of 0 bases from V and 2 bases from J, the junction contained 3 bases not matched to a gene. Germline CDR1 MGHRA, CDR2 YSYEKL. The CDR3 loop reads CASSQEDGGAYNEQFF. CDR3 DNA sequence: TGCGCCAGCAGCCAAGAGGACGGGGGGGCCTACAATGAGCAGTTCTTC.

The rearrangement joins TRBV19 to TRBJ1-5, with D perhaps TRBD1 (5 bases). This CDR3 is 14 amino acids long. The V end was cut by 8 bases, the J end by 0 bases, with 11 bases between. The germline V gene has CDR1 LNHDA and CDR2 SQIVND (reference sequence). The CDR3 sequence: CASQQDYSNQPQHF. The CDR3 DNA is TGTGCCAGTCAACAGGACTATAGCAATCAGCCCCAGCATTTT.

The gene calls are TRBV5-5 and TRBJ2-7, with 8 positions matching TRBD2. J lost 7 bases, V lost 3 bases, and 3 bases had no gene match. The CDR3 covers 12 residues. From germline, CDR1 is SGHKS and CDR2 YYEKEE (reference sequence). CDR3 sequence (DNA): TGTGCCAGCAGCTCGGGGGGGACTGAGCAGTACTTC. It codes for CASSSGGTEQYF.

This chain links TRBV3-1 (or the pseudogene TRBV3-2) with TRBJ1-2; no definite D call. Germline V gene data show CDR1 as LGHDT and CDR2 as YNNKEL (reference sequence). The CDR3 consists of 17 residues. Trimming removed 1 base at V and 8 bases at J, with 23 bases between. The CDR3 DNA sequence: TGTGCCAGCAGCCAAGTCGGAGCCATGGATTTTCTGGGAGGCTACACCTTC. Translating gives CASSQVGAMDFLGGYTF.

The gene calls are TRBV7-2 and TRBJ1-1, with TRBD1 matching 7 bases. The CDR3 is 14 amino acids. V lost 5 bases, J lost 9 bases, and 12 bases stayed unmatched. CDR1 SGHTA and CDR2 FQGNSA come from the germline V gene. The CDR3 spells CASSGSSRGVKAFF. Here the CDR3 DNA reads TGTGCCAGCAGCGGCTCTTCCAGGGGGGTAAAAGCTTTCTTT.

The chain employs TRBV28 and TRBJ2-1; D gene ambiguous. Germline-derived CDR1 and CDR2 are MDHEN and SYDVKM. Trimming removed 5 bases at V and 4 bases at J, with 9 bases between. The CDR3 sequence is 13 residues long. The CDR3 bases are TGTGCCAGCAGTATGACGGATTACAATGAGCAGTTCTTC. Protein sequence: CASSMTDYNEQFF. Full variable domain (rest looked up from reference TRBV28 and TRBJ2-1): DVKVTQSSRYLVKRTGEKVFLECVQDMDHENMFWYRQDPGLGLRLIYFSYDVKMKEKGDIPEGYSVSREKKERFSLILESASTNQTSMYLCASSMTDYNEQFFGPGTRLTVL.